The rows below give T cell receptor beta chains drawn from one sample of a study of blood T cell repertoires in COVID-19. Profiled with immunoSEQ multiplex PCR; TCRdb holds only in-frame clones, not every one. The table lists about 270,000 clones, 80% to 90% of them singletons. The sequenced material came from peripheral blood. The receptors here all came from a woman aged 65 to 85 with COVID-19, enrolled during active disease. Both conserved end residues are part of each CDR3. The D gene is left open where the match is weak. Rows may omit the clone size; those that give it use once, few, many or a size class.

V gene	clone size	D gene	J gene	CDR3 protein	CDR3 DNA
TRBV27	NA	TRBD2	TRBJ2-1	CASSPGLGYNEQFF	TGTGCCAGCAGTCCGGGACTAGGGTACAATGAGCAGTTCTTC
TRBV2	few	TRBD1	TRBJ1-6	CASGRDSSPLHF	TGTGCCAGCGGCCGGGACAGTTCACCCCTCCACTTT
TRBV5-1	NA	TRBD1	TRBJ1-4	CASSLGGTATNEKLFF	TGCGCCAGCAGCTTGGGGGGGACAGCAACTAATGAAAAACTGTTTTTT
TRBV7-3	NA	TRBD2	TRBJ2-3	CASSPQGLAGGPTDTQYF	TGTGCCAGCAGCCCCCAGGGGCTAGCGGGGGGGCCAACAGATACGCAGTATTTT
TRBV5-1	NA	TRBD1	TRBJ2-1	CASSQRQGGDEQFF	TGCGCCAGCAGCCAGCGACAGGGGGGCGATGAGCAGTTCTTC
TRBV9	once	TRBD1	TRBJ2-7	CASSVGTGQDYEQYF	TGTGCCAGCAGCGTCGGGACAGGGCAGGACTACGAGCAGTACTTC
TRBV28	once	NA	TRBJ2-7	CASSLGLSYEQYF	TGTGCCAGCAGTTTGGGCCTTTCCTACGAGCAGTACTTC
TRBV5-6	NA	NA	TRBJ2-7	CASSLGRGRNEQYF	TGTGCCAGCAGCTTAGGCAGGGGGAGGAACGAGCAGTACTTC
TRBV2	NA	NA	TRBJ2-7	CASSVGEAYEQYF	TGTGCCAGCAGTGTCGGGGAGGCCTACGAGCAGTACTTC
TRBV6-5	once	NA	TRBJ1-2	CATSRDTADYGYTF	TGTGCCACGTCTCGGGACACCGCTGACTATGGCTACACCTTC
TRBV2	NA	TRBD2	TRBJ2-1	CASSGLADNNEQFF	TGTGCCAGCAGTGGGCTAGCGGACAACAATGAGCAGTTCTTC
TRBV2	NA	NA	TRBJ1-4	CASQGAGSNEKLFF	TGTGCCAGCCAAGGGGCAGGGTCTAATGAAAAACTGTTTTTT
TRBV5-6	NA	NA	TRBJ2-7	CASSSHRAEQYF	TGTGCCAGCAGCTCGCACAGGGCCGAGCAGTACTTC
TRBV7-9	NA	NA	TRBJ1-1	CASSSTGHAEAFF	TGTGCCAGCAGCTCAACAGGGCACGCTGAAGCTTTCTTT
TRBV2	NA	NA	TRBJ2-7	CASSEVGAKQYF	TGTGCCAGCAGTGAAGTGGGGGCGAAGCAGTACTTC
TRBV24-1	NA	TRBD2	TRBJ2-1	CATSDLHTSGGVGEQFF	TGTGCCACCAGTGATTTGCACACTAGCGGTGGGGTGGGTGAGCAGTTCTTC
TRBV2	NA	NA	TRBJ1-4	CASSEETVEKLFF	TGTGCCAGCAGTGAAGAGACAGTTGAAAAACTGTTTTTT
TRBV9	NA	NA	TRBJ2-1	CASSTSPTGWNNEQFF	TGTGCCAGCAGCACCTCCCCCACAGGGTGGAATAATGAGCAGTTCTTC
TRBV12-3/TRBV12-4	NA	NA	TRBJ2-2	CASSPQGELFF	TGTGCCAGCAGCCCCCAGGGGGAGCTGTTTTTT
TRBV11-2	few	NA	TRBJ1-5	CASSWGPREPNQPQHF	TGTGCCAGCAGCTGGGGACCCCGGGAGCCGAATCAGCCCCAGCATTTT
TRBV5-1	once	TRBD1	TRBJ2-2	CASSLGTDTGELFF	TGCGCCAGCAGCCTCGGGACAGACACCGGGGAGCTGTTTTTT
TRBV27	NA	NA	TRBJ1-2	CASSSGFYQGYTF	TGTGCCAGCAGCTCCGGGTTTTATCAAGGCTACACCTTC
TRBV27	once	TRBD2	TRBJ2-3	CASSLFGLAGGRNTQYF	TGTGCCAGCAGTTTATTTGGACTAGCGGGGGGGCGAAATACGCAGTATTTT
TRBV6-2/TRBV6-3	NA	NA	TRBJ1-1	CASSGRQGYTEAFF	TGTGCCAGCAGTGGGCGTCAGGGGTACACTGAAGCTTTCTTT
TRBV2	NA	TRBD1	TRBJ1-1	CASNRGTENTEAFF	TGTGCCAGCAACCGAGGGACAGAGAACACTGAAGCTTTCTTT
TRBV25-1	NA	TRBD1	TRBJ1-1	CASSATDRANTEAFF	TGTGCCAGCAGTGCGACCGACAGGGCGAACACTGAAGCTTTCTTT
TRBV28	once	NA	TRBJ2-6	CASSKATFHSGANVLTF	TGTGCCAGCAGCAAGGCGACATTTCACTCTGGGGCCAACGTCCTGACTTTC
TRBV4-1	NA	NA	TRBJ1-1	CASSQHSAVGGNTEAFF	TGCGCCAGCAGCCAACACTCAGCAGTCGGGGGGAACACTGAAGCTTTCTTT
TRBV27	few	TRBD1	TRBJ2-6	CASSGTVGANVLTF	TGTGCCAGCAGTGGGACAGTTGGGGCCAACGTCCTGACTTTC
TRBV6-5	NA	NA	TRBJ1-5	CASRGRALSNQPQHF	TGTGCCAGCAGGGGCAGGGCGTTAAGCAATCAGCCCCAGCATTTT
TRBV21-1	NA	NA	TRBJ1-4	CASTRQGPNEKLFF	TGTGCCAGCACCAGACAGGGGCCTAATGAAAAACTGTTTTTT
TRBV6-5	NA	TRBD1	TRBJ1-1	CASSSRQGGFGTEAFF	TGTGCCAGCAGTTCCAGACAGGGGGGCTTTGGCACTGAAGCTTTCTTT
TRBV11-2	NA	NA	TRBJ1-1	CASSPGTPRGTEAFF	TGTGCCAGCAGCCCCGGGACACCCCGGGGCACTGAAGCTTTCTTT
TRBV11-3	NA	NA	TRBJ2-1	CASSSSHEQFF	TGTGCCAGCAGCTCGAGCCATGAGCAGTTCTTC
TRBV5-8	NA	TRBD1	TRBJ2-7	CASSLVAGGLSEQYF	TGTGCCAGCAGCTTGGTGGCAGGGGGCTTGAGCGAGCAGTACTTC
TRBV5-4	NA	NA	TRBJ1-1	CASSLIGVYTEAFF	TGTGCCAGCAGCTTGATAGGGGTCTACACTGAAGCTTTCTTT
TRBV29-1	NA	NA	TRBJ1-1	CSVDQGLNTEAFF	TGCAGCGTTGACCAGGGTCTGAACACTGAAGCTTTCTTT
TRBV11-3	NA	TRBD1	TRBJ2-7	CASSKRQGAPPHEQYF	TGTGCCAGCAGCAAGAGACAGGGGGCTCCCCCTCACGAGCAGTACTTC
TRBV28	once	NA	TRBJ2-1	CASSFRTAPQFF	TGTGCCAGCAGTTTCAGGACTGCGCCCCAGTTCTTC
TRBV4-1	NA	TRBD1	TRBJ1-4	CASSQAETGNEKLFF	TGCGCCAGCAGCCAAGCCGAGACAGGGAATGAAAAACTGTTTTTT
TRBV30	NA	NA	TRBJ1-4	CAWSTRGMREKLFF	TGTGCCTGGAGTACGAGGGGGATGAGGGAAAAACTGTTTTTT
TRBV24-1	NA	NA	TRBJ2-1	CATSDPGQSSYNEQFF	TGTGCCACCAGTGACCCTGGACAAAGCTCCTACAATGAGCAGTTCTTC
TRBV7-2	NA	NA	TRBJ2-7	CASSLGAGAYYEQYF	TGTGCCAGCAGCTTAGGCGCGGGGGCTTACTACGAGCAGTACTTC
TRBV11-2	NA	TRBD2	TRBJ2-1	CASSLSLAGGRNNEQFF	TGTGCCAGCAGCTTAAGTCTAGCGGGGGGGAGAAACAATGAGCAGTTCTTC